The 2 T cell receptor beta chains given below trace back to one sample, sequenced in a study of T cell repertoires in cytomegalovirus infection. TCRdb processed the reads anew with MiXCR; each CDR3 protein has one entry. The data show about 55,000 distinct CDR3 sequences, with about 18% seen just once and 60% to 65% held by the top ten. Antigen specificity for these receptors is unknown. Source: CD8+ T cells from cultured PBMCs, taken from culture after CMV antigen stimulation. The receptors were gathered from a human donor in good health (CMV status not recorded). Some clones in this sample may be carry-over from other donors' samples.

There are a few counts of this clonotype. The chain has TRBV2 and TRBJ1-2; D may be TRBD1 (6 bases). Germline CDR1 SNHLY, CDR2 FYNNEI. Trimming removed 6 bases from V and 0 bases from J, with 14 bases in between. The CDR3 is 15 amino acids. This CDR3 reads CASRGGREANYGYTF. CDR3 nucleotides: TGTGCCAGCAGAGGGGGTCGGGAAGCTAACTATGGCTACACCTTC.

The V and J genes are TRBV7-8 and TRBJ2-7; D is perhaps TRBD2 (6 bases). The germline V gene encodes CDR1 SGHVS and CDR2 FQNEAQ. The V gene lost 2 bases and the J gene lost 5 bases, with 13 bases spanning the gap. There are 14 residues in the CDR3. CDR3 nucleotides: TGTGCCAGCAGCTTAAGGTCGACGGGGGACGAGCAGTACTTC. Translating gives CASSLRSTGDEQYF.